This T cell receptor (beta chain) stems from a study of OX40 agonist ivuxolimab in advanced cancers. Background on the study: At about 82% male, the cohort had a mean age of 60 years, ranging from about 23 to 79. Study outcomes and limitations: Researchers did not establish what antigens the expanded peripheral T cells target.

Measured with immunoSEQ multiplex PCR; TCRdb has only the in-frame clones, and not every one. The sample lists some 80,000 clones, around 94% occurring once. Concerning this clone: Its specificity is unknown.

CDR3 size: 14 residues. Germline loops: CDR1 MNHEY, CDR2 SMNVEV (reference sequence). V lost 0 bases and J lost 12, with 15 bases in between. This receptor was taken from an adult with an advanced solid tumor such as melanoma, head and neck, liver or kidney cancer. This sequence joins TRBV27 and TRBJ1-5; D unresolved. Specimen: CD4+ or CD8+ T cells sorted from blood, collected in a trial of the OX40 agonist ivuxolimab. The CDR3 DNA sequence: TGTGCCAGCAGTTTATCGAGCAGAAGCCCCCACCAGCATTTT. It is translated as CASSLSSRSPHQHF.